This T cell receptor (beta chain) was identified in a study of shared clonotypes between healthy human individuals. To note about this clone: Its specificity is not known.

The split of CD4+ cells yielded CD45RA+ naive and CD45RA-negative memory subsets. Sequenced by immunoSEQ multiplex PCR; TCRdb stores in-frame clones only, minus some. The repertoire holds approximately 2,300,000 clones, with 80% to 95% as singletons. General observations from the study: As a rule, naive subsets had a larger estimated richness than memory subsets. In contrast to clonotypes shared by all four donors, non-shared clonotypes had lower generation probabilities.

Germline CDR1 SEHNR, CDR2 FQNEAQ (reference sequence). The CDR3 sequence is 17 residues long. V was trimmed by 3 bases and J by 0 bases, leaving 15 bases between them. The chain uses TRBV7-9 and TRBJ2-1; D is undetermined. The receptor was derived from a man aged 18-30 years in good health. Some clones in this sample may be carry-over from other donors' samples. Specimen: naive CD4+ T cells from PBMCs. Described subset: CD45RA+ positively selected. The CDR3 reads CASSLRLLPNSYNEQFF. The CDR3 DNA sequence: TGTGCCAGCAGCTTGAGACTCCTCCCAAACTCCTACAATGAGCAGTTCTTC.